This T cell receptor (beta chain) was documented in a study of cytomegalovirus exposure and HLA in healthy donors. The method was immunoSEQ multiplex PCR; TCRdb's version includes in-frame clones alone and lacks a portion of them. This table has some 250,000 clones, 90% appearing once. The V and J ends lost 4 bases and 4 bases respectively, with 7 bases between them. CDR1 LNHDA and CDR2 SQIVND come from the germline V gene (reference sequence). The CDR3 totals 13 residues. The sample comprised PBMCs. The V gene is TRBV19, the J gene TRBJ2-2, with TRBD1 as a possible D gene (5 bases). The TCR comes from a woman in her 30s in good health and CMV-seronegative. The CDR3 loop is CASSRRGTGELFF. The DNA for the CDR3 is TGTGCCAGTAGTAGAAGGGGCACCGGGGAGCTGTTTTTT.